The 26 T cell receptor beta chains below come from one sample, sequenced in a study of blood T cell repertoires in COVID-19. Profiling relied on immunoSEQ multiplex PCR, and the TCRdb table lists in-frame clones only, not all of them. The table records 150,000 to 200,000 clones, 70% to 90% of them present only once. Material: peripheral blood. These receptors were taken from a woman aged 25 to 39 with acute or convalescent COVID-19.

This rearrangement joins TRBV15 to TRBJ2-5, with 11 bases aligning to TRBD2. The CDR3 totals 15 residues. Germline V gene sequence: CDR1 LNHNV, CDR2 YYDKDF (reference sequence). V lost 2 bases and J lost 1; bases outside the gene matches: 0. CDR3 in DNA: TGTGCCACCAGCAGACTAGCGGGAGGCCAAGAGACCCAGTACTTC. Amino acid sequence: CATSRLAGGQETQYF.

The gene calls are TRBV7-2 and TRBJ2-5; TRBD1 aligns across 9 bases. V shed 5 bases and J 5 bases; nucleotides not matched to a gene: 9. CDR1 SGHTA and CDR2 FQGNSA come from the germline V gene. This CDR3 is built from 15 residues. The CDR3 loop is CASSKRTGVRETQYF. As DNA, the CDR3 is TGTGCCAGCAGCAAAAGGACAGGGGTCAGGGAGACCCAGTACTTC.

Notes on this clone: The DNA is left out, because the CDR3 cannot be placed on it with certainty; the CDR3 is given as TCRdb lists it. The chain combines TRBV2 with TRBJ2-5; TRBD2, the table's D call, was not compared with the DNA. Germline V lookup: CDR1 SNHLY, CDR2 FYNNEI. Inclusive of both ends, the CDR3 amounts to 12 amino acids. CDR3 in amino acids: CASILAGETQYF.

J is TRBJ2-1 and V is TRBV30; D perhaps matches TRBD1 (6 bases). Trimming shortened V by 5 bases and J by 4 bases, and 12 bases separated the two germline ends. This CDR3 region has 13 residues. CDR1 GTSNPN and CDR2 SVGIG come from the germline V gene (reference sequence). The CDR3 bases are TGTGCCTGGTCCGGGACACTTTACAATGAGCAGTTCTTC. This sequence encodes CAWSGTLYNEQFF.

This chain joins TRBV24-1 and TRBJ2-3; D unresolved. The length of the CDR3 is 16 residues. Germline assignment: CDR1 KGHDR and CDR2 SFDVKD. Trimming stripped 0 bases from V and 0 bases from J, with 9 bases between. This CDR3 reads CATSDLHSRSTDTQYF. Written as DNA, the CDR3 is TGTGCCACCAGTGATTTGCATAGCCGCAGCACAGATACGCAGTATTTT.

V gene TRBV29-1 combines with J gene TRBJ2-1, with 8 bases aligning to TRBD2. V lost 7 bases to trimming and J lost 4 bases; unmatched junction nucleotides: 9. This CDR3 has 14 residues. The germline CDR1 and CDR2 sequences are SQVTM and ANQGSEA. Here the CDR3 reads CSGGAGVIYNEQFF. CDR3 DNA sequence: TGCAGCGGGGGAGCGGGAGTAATATACAATGAGCAGTTCTTC.

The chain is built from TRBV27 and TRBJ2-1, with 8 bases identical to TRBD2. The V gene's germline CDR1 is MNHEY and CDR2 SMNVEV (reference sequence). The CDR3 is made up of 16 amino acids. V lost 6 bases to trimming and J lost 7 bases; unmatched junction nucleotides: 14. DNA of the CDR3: TGTGCCAGCAGCTATGATACCGGGACTAGTTTTAATGAGCAGTTCTTC. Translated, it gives CASSYDTGTSFNEQFF.

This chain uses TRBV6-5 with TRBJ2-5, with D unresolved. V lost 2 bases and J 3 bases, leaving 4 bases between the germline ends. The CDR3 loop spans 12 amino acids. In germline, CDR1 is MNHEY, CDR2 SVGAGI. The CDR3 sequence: CASSYLKETQYF. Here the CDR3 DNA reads TGTGCCAGCAGTTACCTAAAAGAGACCCAGTACTTC.

The CDR3 DNA is TGCGCCAGCAGCTTAAGCACCTCCCCTGGAAACACCATATATTTT. Protein: CASSLSTSPGNTIYF. The chain recombines TRBV5-1 with TRBJ1-3; D remains ambiguous. The ends were cut back, 2 bases at V and 2 bases at J, with 11 bases in the middle. The V gene's germline CDR1 is SGHRS and CDR2 YFSETQ. This CDR3 comprises 15 residues. Full variable domain (remainder filled in from reference TRBV5-1 and TRBJ1-3): KAGVTQTPRYLIKTRGQQVTLSCSPISGHRSVSWYQQTPGQGLQFLFEYFSETQRNKGNFPGRFSGRQFSNSRSEMNVSTLELGDSALYLCASSLSTSPGNTIYFGEGSWLTVV.

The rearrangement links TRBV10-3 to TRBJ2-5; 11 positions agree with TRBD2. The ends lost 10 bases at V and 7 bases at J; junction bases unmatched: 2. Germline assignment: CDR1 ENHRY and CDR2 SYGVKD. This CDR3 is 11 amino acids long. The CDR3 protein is CATGTSGTQYF. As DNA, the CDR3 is TGTGCCACCGGGACTAGCGGGACCCAGTACTTC.

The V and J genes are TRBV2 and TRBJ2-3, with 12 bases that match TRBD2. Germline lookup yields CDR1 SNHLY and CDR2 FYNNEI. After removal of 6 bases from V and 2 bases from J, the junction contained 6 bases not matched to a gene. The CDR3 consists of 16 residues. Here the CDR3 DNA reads TGTGCCAGCAGCTCCGGACTAGCGGGAATCACAGATACGCAGTATTTT. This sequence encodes CASSSGLAGITDTQYF.

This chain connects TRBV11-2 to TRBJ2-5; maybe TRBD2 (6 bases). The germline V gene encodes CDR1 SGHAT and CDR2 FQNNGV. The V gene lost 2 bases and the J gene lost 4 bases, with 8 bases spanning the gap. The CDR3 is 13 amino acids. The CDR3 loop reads CASSLYGRETQYF. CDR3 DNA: TGTGCCAGCAGCTTATACGGGAGAGAGACCCAGTACTTC.

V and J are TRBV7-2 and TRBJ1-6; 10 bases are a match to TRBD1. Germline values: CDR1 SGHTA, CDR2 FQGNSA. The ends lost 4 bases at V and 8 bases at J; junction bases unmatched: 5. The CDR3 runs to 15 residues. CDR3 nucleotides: TGTGCCAGCAGCTCACAGACAGGGGGCCATTCACCCCTCCACTTT. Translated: CASSSQTGGHSPLHF.

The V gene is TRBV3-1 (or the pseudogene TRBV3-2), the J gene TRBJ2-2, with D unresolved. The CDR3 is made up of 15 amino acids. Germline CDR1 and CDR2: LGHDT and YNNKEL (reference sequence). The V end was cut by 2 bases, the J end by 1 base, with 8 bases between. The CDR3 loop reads CASSQFAGNTGELFF. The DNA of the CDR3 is TGTGCCAGCAGCCAATTTGCCGGGAACACCGGGGAGCTGTTTTTT.

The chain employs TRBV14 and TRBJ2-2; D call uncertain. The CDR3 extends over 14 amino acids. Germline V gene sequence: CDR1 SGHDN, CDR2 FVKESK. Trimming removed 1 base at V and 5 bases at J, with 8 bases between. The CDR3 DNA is TGTGCCAGCAGCCAAGGGTTGAGGACCGGGGAGCTGTTTTTT. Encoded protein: CASSQGLRTGELFF.

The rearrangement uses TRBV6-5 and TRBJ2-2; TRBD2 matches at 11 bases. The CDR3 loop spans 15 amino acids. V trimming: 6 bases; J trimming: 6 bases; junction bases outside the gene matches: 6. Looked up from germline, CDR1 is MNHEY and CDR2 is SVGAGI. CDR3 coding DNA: TGTGCCAGCAGCCAGACTAGCGGGATCTCCGGGGAGCTGTTTTTT. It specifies CASSQTSGISGELFF.

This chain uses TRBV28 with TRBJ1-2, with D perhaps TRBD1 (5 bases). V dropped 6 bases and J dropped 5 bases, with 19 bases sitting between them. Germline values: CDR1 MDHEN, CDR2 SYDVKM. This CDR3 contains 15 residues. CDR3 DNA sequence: TGTGCCAGCAGAGATACAACACCTAGGGGATATGGCTACACCTTC. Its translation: CASRDTTPRGYGYTF.

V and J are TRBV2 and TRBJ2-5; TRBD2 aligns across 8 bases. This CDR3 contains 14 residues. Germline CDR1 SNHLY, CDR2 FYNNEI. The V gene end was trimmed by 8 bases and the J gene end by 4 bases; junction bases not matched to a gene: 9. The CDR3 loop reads CASLRTSRRETQYF. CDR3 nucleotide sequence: TGTGCCAGCTTGAGGACTAGCCGTCGAGAGACCCAGTACTTC.

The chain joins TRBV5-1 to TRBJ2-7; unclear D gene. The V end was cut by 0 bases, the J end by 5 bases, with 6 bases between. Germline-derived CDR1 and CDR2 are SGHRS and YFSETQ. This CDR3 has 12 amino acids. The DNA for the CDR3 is TGCGCCAGCAGCTTGGACCTAAACGAGCAGTACTTC. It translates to CASSLDLNEQYF.

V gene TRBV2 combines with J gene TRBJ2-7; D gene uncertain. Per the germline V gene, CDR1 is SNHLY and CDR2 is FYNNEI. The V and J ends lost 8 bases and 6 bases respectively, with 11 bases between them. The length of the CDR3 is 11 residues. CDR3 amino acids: CASGSAGEQYF. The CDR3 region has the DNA TGTGCCAGCGGAAGCGCTGGCGAGCAGTACTTC.

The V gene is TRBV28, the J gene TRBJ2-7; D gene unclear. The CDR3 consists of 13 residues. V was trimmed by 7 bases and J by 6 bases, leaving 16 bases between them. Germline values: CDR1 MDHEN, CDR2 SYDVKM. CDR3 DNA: TGTGCCAGCACAGGCCTTCCCTATTCCGAGCAGTACTTC. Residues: CASTGLPYSEQYF. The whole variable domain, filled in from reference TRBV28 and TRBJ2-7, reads DVKVTQSSRYLVKRTGEKVFLECVQDMDHENMFWYRQDPGLGLRLIYFSYDVKMKEKGDIPEGYSVSREKKERFSLILESASTNQTSMYLCASTGLPYSEQYFGPGTRLTVT.

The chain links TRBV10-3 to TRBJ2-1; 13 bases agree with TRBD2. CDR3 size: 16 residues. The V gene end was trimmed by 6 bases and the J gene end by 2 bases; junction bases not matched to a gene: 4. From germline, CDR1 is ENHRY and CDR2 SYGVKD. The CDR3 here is CAIREGLAGTYNEQFF. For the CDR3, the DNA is TGTGCCATCAGGGAGGGACTAGCGGGGACCTACAATGAGCAGTTCTTC.

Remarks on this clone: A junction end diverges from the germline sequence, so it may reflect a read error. The DNA for the CDR3 is TGTGCCAGCAGTGAATCCCCGGACGGGACTAAAATTTTC. Protein product: CASSESPDGTKIF. The V gene is TRBV6-1, the J gene TRBJ2-7; 7 positions agree with TRBD2. The germline gives CDR1 MNHNS, CDR2 SASEGT. The CDR3 runs to 13 residues.

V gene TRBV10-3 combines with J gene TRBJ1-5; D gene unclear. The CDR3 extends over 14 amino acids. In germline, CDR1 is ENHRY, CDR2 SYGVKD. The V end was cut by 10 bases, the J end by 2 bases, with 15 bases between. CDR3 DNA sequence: TGTGCCACCACAGTGGGTGGTGGCAATCAGCCCCAGCATTTT. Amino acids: CATTVGGGNQPQHF.

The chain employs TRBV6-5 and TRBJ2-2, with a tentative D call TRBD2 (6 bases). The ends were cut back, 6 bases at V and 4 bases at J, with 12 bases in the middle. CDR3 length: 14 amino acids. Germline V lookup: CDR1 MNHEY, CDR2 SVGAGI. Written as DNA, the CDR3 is TGTGCCAGCAGGCCGGGACTCATCACCGGGGAGCTGTTTTTT. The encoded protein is CASRPGLITGELFF.

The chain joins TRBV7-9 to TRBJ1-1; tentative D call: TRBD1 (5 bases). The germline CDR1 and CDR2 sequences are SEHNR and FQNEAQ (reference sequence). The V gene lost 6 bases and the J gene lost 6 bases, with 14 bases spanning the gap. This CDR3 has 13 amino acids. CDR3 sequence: CASRLQGFPEAFF. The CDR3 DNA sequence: TGTGCCAGCAGGCTTCAGGGTTTTCCTGAAGCTTTCTTT.